This is a list of T cell receptor beta chains from one sample in a study of cytomegalovirus exposure and HLA in healthy donors. TCRdb's copy holds only in-frame clones and misses some; the assay was immunoSEQ multiplex PCR. In the table there are more than 100,000 clones, 88% of which are singletons. The sample was PBMCs. The origin of the receptors is a man aged 30-40 years in good health and CMV-seronegative. CDR3s include the opening cysteine and the closing phenylalanine or tryptophan. Each record gives: D gene, J gene, V gene, CDR3 protein. D genes are given only for firm matches.

>TRBD2|TRBJ2-2|TRBV23-1
CASSPPGGRAGGGELFF
>TRBD2|TRBJ2-7|TRBV5-6
CASSQIGGYEQYF
>NA|TRBJ2-1|TRBV6-6
CASGGVTHNEQFF
>TRBD1|TRBJ1-5|TRBV19
CASSIQGQKGLNQPQHF
>NA|TRBJ2-5|TRBV9
CASSPRSFETQYF
>NA|TRBJ2-5|TRBV11-2
CASSRRGAGPQETQYF
>NA|TRBJ1-3|TRBV30
CAWQDSGNTIYF
>TRBD2|TRBJ2-1|TRBV5-1
CASSYLAGTGNEQFF
>NA|TRBJ2-7|TRBV21-1
CASSTTGTSGSGGHEQYF
>TRBD2|TRBJ2-2|TRBV27
CASSSYYILTSGVTNTGELFF
>NA|TRBJ2-2|TRBV5-1
CASSFAGTTGELFF
>TRBD2|TRBJ2-1|TRBV6-1
CASRVSGRAFSEQFF
>TRBD2|TRBJ2-7|TRBV5-5
CASSSTSVSFYEQYF
>TRBD2|TRBJ2-2|TRBV9
CASQPRAGAGHTGELFF
>TRBD2|TRBJ2-7|TRBV15
CATSRATSGRGAQYF
>NA|TRBJ2-1|TRBV7-9
CATSPAGGHEQFF
>TRBD1|TRBJ1-1|TRBV12-5
CASGKGQGFTEAFF
>NA|TRBJ1-6|TRBV10-1
CASIFRVSSPLHF
>NA|TRBJ2-2|TRBV7-2
CASSLRTPGRTGELFF
>TRBD1|TRBJ1-1|TRBV6-4
CASSPGTGGFTEAFF
>NA|TRBJ2-5|TRBV7-7
CASSSTQGRQETQYF
>NA|TRBJ1-1|TRBV7-6
CASSAEFLRGTEAFF
>NA|TRBJ1-1|TRBV11-2
CASSFLGGNTEAFF
>TRBD2|TRBJ2-1|TRBV6-1
CASSELLAGNNEQFF
>NA|TRBJ1-5|TRBV27
CASSLGRYSNQPQHF
>TRBD2|TRBJ2-1|TRBV4-2
CASSRMGQGLRTGTSGYNEQFF
>NA|TRBJ1-5|TRBV7-9
CASSPNHSRVQPQHF
>TRBD2|TRBJ2-1|TRBV27
CASSKRTSGMGSSYNEQFF
>TRBD1|TRBJ2-4|TRBV16
CASSPRTGPVAKNIQYF
>NA|TRBJ2-3|TRBV19
CASSPRRGLNTDTQYF